A selection of T cell receptor beta chains follows, all from one sample in a study of blood T cell repertoires in COVID-19. Using immunoSEQ multiplex PCR, the repertoire was profiled, and TCRdb retains in-frame clones only, with some absent. The sample includes roughly 180,000 clones, approximately 81% of them seen just once. The material sequenced was PBMCs or T cells enriched from blood (not recorded which). The receptors originated from a man in his 60s who had recovered from COVID-19. The CDR3 runs from the conserved cysteine through the conserved F or W. Fields, in order: J gene, D gene, clone size, V gene, CDR3 protein, CDR3 DNA. A D gene is named only where the DNA matches it firmly. Not every row has a clone size; where given, it reads once, few, many or a size class.

J: TRBJ2-3; D: TRBD2; size: NA; V: TRBV9; CDR3: CASSATSSTDTQYF; DNA: TGTGCCAGCAGCGCGACTAGCAGCACAGATACGCAGTATTTT
J: TRBJ2-1; D: TRBD2; size: NA; V: TRBV5-5; CDR3: CASSFSAGGRNEQFF; DNA: TGTGCCAGCAGCTTTTCAGCGGGGGGGAGGAATGAGCAGTTCTTC
J: TRBJ2-7; D: TRBD2; size: few; V: TRBV6-6; CDR3: CASSGTSGGFYEQYF; DNA: TGTGCCAGCAGTGGGACTAGCGGGGGGTTCTACGAGCAGTACTTC
J: TRBJ2-2; D: NA; size: NA; V: TRBV7-2; CDR3: CASSLRNSGNTGELFF; DNA: TGTGCCAGCAGCTTACGAAATTCGGGAAACACCGGGGAGCTGTTTTTT
J: TRBJ2-5; D: TRBD1; size: NA; V: TRBV2; CDR3: CASSDRAGETQYF; DNA: TGTGCCAGTAGTGACAGGGCCGGAGAGACCCAGTACTTC
J: TRBJ2-4; D: NA; size: NA; V: TRBV19; CDR3: CASSIPSMGLAKNIQYF; DNA: TGTGCCAGTAGTATCCCCTCCATGGGACTAGCCAAAAACATTCAGTACTTC
J: TRBJ2-3; D: TRBD2; size: NA; V: TRBV7-6; CDR3: CASSLAPREGGSTDTQYF; DNA: TGTGCCAGCAGCTTAGCCCCCCGGGAGGGCGGTAGCACAGATACGCAGTATTTT
J: TRBJ1-5; D: NA; size: NA; V: TRBV28; CDR3: CASRTRLIGNQPQHF; DNA: TGTGCCAGCAGGACTCGCTTAATCGGCAATCAGCCCCAGCATTTT
J: TRBJ2-2; D: TRBD1; size: NA; V: TRBV19; CDR3: CASSPGTGIGELFF; DNA: TGTGCCAGTAGTCCAGGGACAGGGATCGGGGAGCTGTTTTTT
J: TRBJ2-3; D: NA; size: NA; V: TRBV7-6; CDR3: CASSFSMPPDTQYF; DNA: TGTGCCAGCAGCTTCTCTATGCCGCCAGATACGCAGTATTTT
J: TRBJ2-2; D: NA; size: NA; V: TRBV6-4; CDR3: CASSLSGGELFF; DNA: TGTGCCAGCAGTCTTTCGGGCGGGGAGCTGTTTTTT
J: TRBJ1-5; D: NA; size: once; V: TRBV28; CDR3: CASHPSGTPYSNQPQHF; DNA: TGTGCCAGCCATCCCTCCGGGACACCTTATAGCAATCAGCCCCAGCATTTT
J: TRBJ2-7; D: TRBD1; size: NA; V: TRBV7-9; CDR3: CASSEGQGFSYEQYF; DNA: TGTGCCAGCAGCGAGGGACAGGGATTCTCCTACGAGCAGTACTTC
J: TRBJ1-2; D: TRBD1; size: few; V: TRBV2; CDR3: CASRDRASNYGYTF; DNA: TGTGCCAGCAGGGACAGGGCCTCTAACTATGGCTACACCTTC
J: TRBJ2-7; D: TRBD1; size: NA; V: TRBV5-5; CDR3: CASSLIPGTGYEQYF; DNA: TGTGCCAGCAGCTTAATCCCCGGGACAGGATACGAGCAGTACTTC
J: TRBJ2-3; D: NA; size: NA; V: TRBV6-5; CDR3: CASRSYSTDTQYF; DNA: TGTGCCAGCAGGTCTTATAGCACAGATACGCAGTATTTT
J: TRBJ2-5; D: NA; size: NA; V: TRBV3-1/TRBV3-2; CDR3: CASRILRGAQYF; DNA: TGTGCCAGCAGGATCCTCCGCGGGGCCCAGTACTTC
J: TRBJ2-3; D: TRBD1; size: once; V: TRBV24-1; CDR3: CATSRQGADTQYF; DNA: TGTGCCACCAGTAGACAGGGAGCAGATACGCAGTATTTT
J: TRBJ2-7; D: TRBD1; size: once; V: TRBV27; CDR3: CASSFHRDRSSYEQYF; DNA: TGTGCCAGCAGTTTTCACCGGGACAGGAGCTCCTACGAGCAGTACTTC
J: TRBJ2-1; D: TRBD1; size: NA; V: TRBV7-8; CDR3: CASSQGQGFDNEQFF; DNA: TGTGCCAGCAGCCAGGGACAGGGGTTTGACAATGAGCAGTTCTTC
J: TRBJ2-1; D: TRBD2; size: few; V: TRBV7-8; CDR3: CASSQSGRVLSYNEQFF; DNA: TGTGCCAGCAGCCAAAGCGGGAGGGTCCTTTCCTACAATGAGCAGTTCTTC
J: TRBJ1-3; D: NA; size: NA; V: TRBV6-1; CDR3: CASSEGRVLGNTIYF; DNA: TGTGCCAGCAGTGAAGGTCGGGTACTAGGAAACACCATATATTTT
J: TRBJ2-3; D: NA; size: NA; V: TRBV19; CDR3: CASSYTDTQYF; DNA: TGTGCCAGTAGTTACACAGATACGCAGTATTTT
J: TRBJ2-1; D: TRBD2; size: NA; V: TRBV11-3; CDR3: CASSLAGYGTSGNNEQFF; DNA: TGTGCCAGCAGCTTAGCGGGTTATGGGACTAGCGGGAACAATGAGCAGTTCTTC
J: TRBJ2-2; D: TRBD1; size: NA; V: TRBV24-1; CDR3: CATSDLPGTGNTGELFF; DNA: TGTGCCACCAGTGATTTGCCCGGGACAGGGAACACCGGGGAGCTGTTTTTT
J: TRBJ2-1; D: NA; size: NA; V: TRBV9; CDR3: CASSVSQMDNEQFF; DNA: TGTGCCAGCAGCGTATCCCAGATGGACAATGAGCAGTTCTTC
J: TRBJ2-3; D: NA; size: few; V: TRBV27; CDR3: CASSSWAGATDTQYF; DNA: TGTGCCAGCAGTTCCTGGGCGGGGGCTACAGATACGCAGTATTTT
J: TRBJ2-3; D: NA; size: NA; V: TRBV7-9; CDR3: CASSPRGATDTQYF; DNA: TGTGCCAGCAGCCCCCGGGGGGCCACAGATACGCAGTATTTT
J: TRBJ1-2; D: NA; size: NA; V: TRBV28; CDR3: CASSPPGQGGYTF; DNA: TGTGCCAGCAGCCCTCCAGGGCAAGGAGGCTACACCTTC
J: TRBJ2-1; D: TRBD2; size: NA; V: TRBV6-5; CDR3: CASTGTSFYNEQFF; DNA: TGTGCCTCAACCGGGACTAGCTTTTACAATGAGCAGTTCTTC